This T cell receptor beta chain is from a study of T cell responses to AZD1222 COVID-19 vaccine. Study-wide findings and caveats: Spike-specific TCR breadth and depth rose after two AZD1222 doses.

The data were produced by immunoSEQ multiplex PCR, yet TCRdb's version contains in-frame clones alone and is incomplete. The table shows more than 90,000 clones, with approximately 91% occurring only once. Losses at the gene ends were 1 base for V and 8 bases for J; bases not matched to a gene: 4. The CDR3 spans 14 residues. The germline CDR1 and CDR2 sequences are LGHDT and YNNKEL (reference sequence). Pooled samples include second doses given at about 4 or 12 weeks. This clone was counted once. Its antigen is unknown. This TCR derives from an adult who received the AZD1222 COVID-19 vaccine. Material: peripheral blood, obtained 28 days after the second AZD1222 dose. J is TRBJ1-2 and V is TRBV3-1 (or the pseudogene TRBV3-2); 10 bases fit TRBD1. The CDR3 coding sequence is TGTGCCAGCAGCCAAGTAGGGACAGGGGTCGGCTACACCTTC. This gives the protein CASSQVGTGVGYTF.